These T cell receptor beta chains were read from a single sample in a study of spatial heterogeneity in lung cancer. TCRdb recomputed calls from the 5' RACE reads with MiXCR, one row per CDR3 protein. Of more than 80,000 distinct CDR3 sequences listed, roughly 12% were seen once; the top ten hold roughly 41%. This material consisted of PBMCs, taken at surgery. These receptors came from a male donor with early-stage non-small cell lung cancer. Both conserved end residues are part of each CDR3. A D gene is named only where the DNA matches it firmly. Some rows mark clone size as missing; the rest say once, few, many or name a class of expanded clone.

v_gene	d_gene	abundance	j_gene	CDR3aa	CDR3nt
TRBV27	TRBD1	-	TRBJ1-4	CASSPWTGPGKLFF	TGTGCCAGCAGTCCCTGGACAGGGCCTGGGAAACTGTTTTTT
TRBV7-2	-	-	TRBJ1-1	CASSLDWGEAFF	TGTGCCAGCAGCTTAGATTGGGGTGAAGCTTTCTTT
TRBV6-1	-	-	TRBJ2-3	CASALDPGTDTQYF	TGTGCCAGCGCTTTGGACCCGGGCACAGATACGCAGTATTTT
TRBV5-1	-	few	TRBJ1-2	CASSLVLGADYGYTF	TGCGCCAGCAGCTTGGTTTTGGGGGCAGACTATGGCTACACCTTC
TRBV11-1	TRBD1	few	TRBJ2-7	CASSNRRQGVEQYF	TGTGCCAGCAGCAACCGAAGACAGGGCGTCGAGCAGTACTTC
TRBV5-1	-	few	TRBJ2-5	CASSLDVPERSETQYF	TGCGCCAGCAGCTTGGACGTACCGGAGAGATCAGAGACCCAGTACTTC
TRBV20-1	TRBD2	-	TRBJ2-3	CSATGTSGKSRDTQYF	TGCAGTGCTACCGGGACTAGCGGGAAGTCGAGAGATACGCAGTATTTT
TRBV13	-	many	TRBJ1-3	CASSGGGPGNTIYF	TGTGCCAGCAGCGGTGGAGGGCCTGGAAACACCATATATTTT
TRBV2	TRBD2	-	TRBJ2-5	CASTPVSGGAATQYF	TGTGCCAGCACTCCCGTTAGCGGGGGGGCGGCAACCCAGTACTTC
TRBV20-1	TRBD1	-	TRBJ2-7	CSAQTHRGEYEQYF	TGCAGTGCCCAAACCCACAGGGGAGAGTACGAGCAGTACTTC
TRBV7-3	-	many	TRBJ2-1	CASSPNWGASKGEQFF	TGTGCCAGCAGCCCGAACTGGGGGGCCAGTAAGGGTGAGCAGTTCTTC
TRBV20-1	TRBD1	-	TRBJ1-1	CSARGGGLNTEAFF	TGCAGTGCTAGAGGAGGGGGCCTGAACACTGAAGCTTTCTTT
TRBV7-2	-	few	TRBJ2-3	CASSLEVSF	TGTGCCAGCAGCTTAGAGGTGTCGTTT
TRBV27	TRBD2	-	TRBJ2-3	CASSLSASGSPTDTQYF	TGTGCCAGCAGTTTATCGGCTAGCGGGAGTCCCACAGATACGCAGTATTTT
TRBV25-1	-	few	TRBJ2-3	CASSDRALGADTQYF	TGTGCCAGCAGTGATCGGGCGCTTGGGGCAGATACGCAGTATTTT
TRBV7-2	-	-	TRBJ2-7	CASSLGVAFEQYF	TGTGCCAGCAGCTTAGGGGTAGCTTTCGAGCAGTACTTC
TRBV7-2	-	-	TRBJ2-7	CASSRNPGYEQYF	TGTGCCAGCAGCCGAAATCCCGGCTACGAGCAGTACTTC
TRBV7-2	TRBD2	many	TRBJ2-4	CASSLKPPAGVGAKNIQYF	TGTGCCAGCAGCTTAAAGCCCCCAGCGGGAGTGGGGGCCAAAAACATTCAGTACTTC
TRBV7-2	-	-	TRBJ2-2	CASSPNTNGPRELFF	TGTGCCAGCAGCCCAAACACTAATGGGCCGCGGGAGCTGTTTTTT
TRBV30	-	-	TRBJ1-3	CAWSVSSGNTIYF	TGTGCCTGGAGTGTATCATCCGGAAACACCATATATTTT
TRBV23-1	-	-	TRBJ2-7	CASSQSGAPYEQYF	TGCGCCAGCAGTCAATCGGGGGCCCCGTACGAGCAGTACTTC
TRBV27	-	few	TRBJ2-5	CASSQGSGYQETQYF	TGTGCCAGCAGCCAAGGGTCAGGCTACCAAGAGACCCAGTACTTC
TRBV28	TRBD1	many	TRBJ2-3	CASSLKKGAADTQYF	TGTGCCAGCAGTTTAAAAAAGGGGGCCGCAGATACGCAGTATTTT
TRBV5-4	-	few	TRBJ2-2	CASSLAGTNTGELFF	TGTGCCAGCAGCTTGGCCGGGACGAACACCGGGGAGCTGTTTTTT
TRBV6-2/TRBV6-3	TRBD1	many	TRBJ2-2	CASSDTGAGELFF	TGTGCCAGCAGTGACACAGGGGCCGGGGAGCTGTTTTTT
TRBV5-4	-	few	TRBJ2-1	CASSLFQATGNEQFF	TGTGCCAGCAGCTTGTTCCAGGCAACAGGGAATGAGCAGTTCTTC
TRBV4-3	-	-	TRBJ2-5	CASSQDRTGKETQYF	TGCGCCAGCAGCCAAGATAGAACAGGGAAAGAGACCCAGTACTTC
TRBV5-5	-	few	TRBJ1-5	CASSLRGSDQPQHF	TGTGCCAGCAGCTTGAGGGGATCTGATCAGCCCCAGCATTTT
TRBV9	-	many	TRBJ1-3	CASSVAGFGEAIYF	TGTGCCAGCAGCGTAGCCGGCTTTGGGGAGGCCATATATTTT
TRBV3-1	TRBD1	-	TRBJ2-7	CASSLRRQGRHEQYF	TGTGCCAGCAGCCTGCGAAGACAGGGGCGGCACGAGCAGTACTTC
TRBV20-1	-	few	TRBJ1-1	CSARKGDRPNTEAFF	TGCAGTGCCAGGAAGGGTGACAGGCCAAACACTGAAGCTTTCTTT
TRBV4-2	TRBD2	-	TRBJ2-2	CASSPPEAGGTGELFF	TGTGCCAGCAGCCCCCCAGAAGCGGGGGGCACCGGGGAGCTGTTTTTT
TRBV20-1	-	few	TRBJ1-2	CSAPVSRGRGYGYTF	TGCAGTGCCCCGGTCTCCCGCGGGCGGGGCTATGGCTACACCTTC
TRBV9	-	-	TRBJ2-3	CASSVESGDSTDTQYF	TGTGCCAGCAGCGTAGAGTCAGGAGACAGCACAGATACGCAGTATTTT
TRBV28	-	many	TRBJ1-1	CASTTLGTLNTEAFF	TGTGCCAGCACCACCTTAGGGACCTTGAACACTGAAGCTTTCTTT
TRBV6-2/TRBV6-3	-	few	TRBJ2-3	CASSYSGGYHTDTQYF	TGTGCCAGCAGTTACTCCGGAGGGTACCACACAGATACGCAGTATTTT
TRBV6-6	-	-	TRBJ2-3	CASSYSRQSLTDTQYF	TGTGCCAGCAGTTACTCCCGACAGAGCCTCACAGATACGCAGTATTTT
TRBV6-2/TRBV6-3	-	few	TRBJ1-5	CASSYSVQGKQPQHF	TGTGCCAGCAGTTACTCAGTGCAGGGCAAACAGCCCCAGCATTTT
TRBV12-3/TRBV12-4	-	many	TRBJ2-3	CASSLFGEGVADTQYF	TGTGCCAGCAGTTTATTCGGAGAGGGGGTGGCAGATACGCAGTATTTT
TRBV6-6	-	-	TRBJ2-3	CASSYGAQGPTDTQYF	TGTGCCAGCAGTTACGGCGCGCAGGGTCCCACAGATACGCAGTATTTT
TRBV9	-	few	TRBJ1-2	CASSVGGRYGYTF	TGTGCCAGCAGCGTAGGCGGTAGATATGGCTACACCTTC
TRBV27	-	-	TRBJ2-7	CASSLRSRTDEQYF	TGTGCCAGCAGTTTAAGGAGCCGGACGGACGAGCAGTACTTC
TRBV20-1	-	-	TRBJ2-6	CSPLQRTGANVLTF	TGCAGTCCATTACAACGGACTGGGGCCAACGTCCTGACTTTC
TRBV5-4	-	few	TRBJ1-6	CASSLDFGKNSPLHF	TGTGCCAGCAGCTTGGATTTCGGAAAAAATTCACCCCTCCACTTT
TRBV27	-	few	TRBJ2-7	CASSSGSIFTYEQYF	TGTGCCAGCAGTTCCGGGTCAATATTCACCTACGAGCAGTACTTC
TRBV9	-	few	TRBJ2-6	CASSVGGNGANVLTF	TGTGCCAGCAGCGTAGGAGGGAACGGGGCCAACGTCCTGACTTTC
TRBV7-8	TRBD2	-	TRBJ2-1	CASSLEGTSGGAANEQFF	TGTGCCAGCAGCTTAGAAGGGACTAGCGGGGGGGCCGCAAATGAGCAGTTCTTC
TRBV5-1	-	many	TRBJ2-3	CASSALGSAGDTQYF	TGCGCCAGCAGCGCTTTGGGGTCGGCGGGAGATACGCAGTATTTT
TRBV9	-	-	TRBJ2-1	CASSVRGSNEQFF	TGTGCCAGCAGCGTTCGGGGTAGCAATGAGCAGTTCTTC
TRBV3-1	-	-	TRBJ2-6	CASRGRSSGANVLTF	TGTGCCAGCAGGGGGAGGAGCTCTGGGGCCAACGTCCTGACTTTC
TRBV6-2/TRBV6-3	-	many	TRBJ1-2	CASSSPGGPNYGYTF	TGTGCCAGCAGCAGTCCCGGAGGGCCTAACTATGGCTACACCTTC
TRBV13	TRBD1	-	TRBJ2-7	CASSSGQGGVEQYF	TGTGCCAGCAGCTCGGGACAGGGGGGCGTCGAGCAGTACTTC
TRBV6-2/TRBV6-3	-	-	TRBJ2-7	CASSYPDYSYEQYF	TGTGCCAGCAGTTACCCTGACTACTCCTACGAGCAGTACTTC
TRBV27	TRBD2	few	TRBJ2-3	CASSLRTRSTDTQYF	TGTGCCAGCAGTTTAAGGACTAGGAGTACAGATACGCAGTATTTT
TRBV20-1	TRBD1	-	TRBJ1-1	CSERTGLNTEAFF	TGCAGTGAAAGGACAGGACTGAACACTGAAGCTTTCTTT
TRBV6-5	-	-	TRBJ2-5	CASSTLAGRQETQYF	TGTGCCAGCAGTACGCTGGCGGGGCGTCAAGAGACCCAGTACTTC
TRBV28	-	-	TRBJ2-5	CASSSIGSETQYF	TGTGCCAGCAGTTCAATTGGTTCAGAGACCCAGTACTTC
TRBV20-1	TRBD1	few	TRBJ2-7	CSATDRGYEQYF	TGCAGTGCCACGGACAGGGGATACGAGCAGTACTTC